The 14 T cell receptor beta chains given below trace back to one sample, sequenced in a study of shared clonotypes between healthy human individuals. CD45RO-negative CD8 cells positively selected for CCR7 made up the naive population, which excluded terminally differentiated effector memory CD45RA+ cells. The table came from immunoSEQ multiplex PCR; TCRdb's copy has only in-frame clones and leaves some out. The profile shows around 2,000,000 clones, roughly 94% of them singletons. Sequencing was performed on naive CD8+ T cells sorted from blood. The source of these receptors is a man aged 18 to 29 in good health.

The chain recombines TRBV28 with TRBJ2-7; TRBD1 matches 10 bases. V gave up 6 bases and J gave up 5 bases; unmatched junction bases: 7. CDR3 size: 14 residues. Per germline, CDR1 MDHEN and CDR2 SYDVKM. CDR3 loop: CASSRLGTGDEQYF. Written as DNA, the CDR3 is TGTGCCAGCAGCCGCTTAGGGACAGGGGACGAGCAGTACTTC.

The CDR3 DNA sequence: TGTGCCAGCATGGACGGGAGCAGCACAGATACGCAGTATTTT. Its protein product is CASMDGSSTDTQYF. The chain uses TRBV27 and TRBJ2-3; maybe TRBD2 (6 bases). In germline, CDR1 is MNHEY, CDR2 SMNVEV (reference sequence). Trimming stripped 7 bases from V and 0 bases from J, with 11 bases between. This CDR3 comprises 14 residues.

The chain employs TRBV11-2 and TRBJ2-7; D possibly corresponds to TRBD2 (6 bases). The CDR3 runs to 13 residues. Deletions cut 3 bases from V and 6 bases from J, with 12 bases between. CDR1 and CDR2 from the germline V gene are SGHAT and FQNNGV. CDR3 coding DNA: TGTGCCAGCAGCTTCGGCGGGGTGGGCGAGCAGTACTTC. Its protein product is CASSFGGVGEQYF.

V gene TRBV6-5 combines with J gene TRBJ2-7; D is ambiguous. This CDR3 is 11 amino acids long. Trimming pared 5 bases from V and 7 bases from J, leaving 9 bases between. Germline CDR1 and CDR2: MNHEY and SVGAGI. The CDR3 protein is CASSEYLEQYF. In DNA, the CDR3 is TGTGCCAGCAGTGAATATCTGGAGCAGTACTTC.

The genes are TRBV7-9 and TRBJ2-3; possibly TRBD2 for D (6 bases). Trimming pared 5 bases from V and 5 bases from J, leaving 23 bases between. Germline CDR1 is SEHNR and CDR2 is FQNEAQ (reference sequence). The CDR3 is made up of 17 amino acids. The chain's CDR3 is CASSVEQVREDRDTQYF. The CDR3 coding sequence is TGTGCCAGCAGCGTAGAACAGGTGCGGGAAGATCGAGATACGCAGTATTTT.

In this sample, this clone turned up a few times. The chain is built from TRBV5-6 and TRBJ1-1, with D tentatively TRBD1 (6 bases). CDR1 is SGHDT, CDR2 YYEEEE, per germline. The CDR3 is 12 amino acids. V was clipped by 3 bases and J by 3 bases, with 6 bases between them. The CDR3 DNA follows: TGTGCCAGCAGCTGGACAGACACTGAAGCTTTCTTT. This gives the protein CASSWTDTEAFF.

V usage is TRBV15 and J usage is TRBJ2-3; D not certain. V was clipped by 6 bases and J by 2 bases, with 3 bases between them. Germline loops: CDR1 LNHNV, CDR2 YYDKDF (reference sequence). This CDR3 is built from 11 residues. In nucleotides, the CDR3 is TGTGCCACCAGGGACACAGATACGCAGTATTTT. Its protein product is CATRDTDTQYF.

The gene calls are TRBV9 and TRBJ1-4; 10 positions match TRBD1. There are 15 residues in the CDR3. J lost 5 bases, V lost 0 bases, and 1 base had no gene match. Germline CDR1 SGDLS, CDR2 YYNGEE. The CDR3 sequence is CASSVEDRGNEKLFF. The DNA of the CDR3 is TGTGCCAGCAGCGTAGAGGACAGGGGGAATGAAAAACTGTTTTTT.

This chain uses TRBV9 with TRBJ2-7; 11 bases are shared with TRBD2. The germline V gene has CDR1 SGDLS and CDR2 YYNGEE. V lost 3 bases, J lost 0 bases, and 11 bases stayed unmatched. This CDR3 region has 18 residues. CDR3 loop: CASSEGLAGGPNSYEQYF. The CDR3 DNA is TGTGCCAGCAGCGAGGGGCTAGCGGGAGGCCCTAACTCCTACGAGCAGTACTTC.

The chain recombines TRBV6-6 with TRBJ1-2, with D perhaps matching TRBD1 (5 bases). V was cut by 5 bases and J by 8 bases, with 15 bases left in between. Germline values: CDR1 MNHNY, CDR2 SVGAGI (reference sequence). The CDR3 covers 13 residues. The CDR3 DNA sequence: TGTGCCAGCAGTCCAGATGCGGGGGAGGGCTACACCTTC. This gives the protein CASSPDAGEGYTF.

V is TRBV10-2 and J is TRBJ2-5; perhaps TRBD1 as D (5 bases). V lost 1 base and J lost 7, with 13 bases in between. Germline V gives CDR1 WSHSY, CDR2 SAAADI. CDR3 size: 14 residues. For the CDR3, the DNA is TGCGCCAGCAGTGAGTGGGGCCCTAAAGGGACCCAGTACTTC. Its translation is CASSEWGPKGTQYF.

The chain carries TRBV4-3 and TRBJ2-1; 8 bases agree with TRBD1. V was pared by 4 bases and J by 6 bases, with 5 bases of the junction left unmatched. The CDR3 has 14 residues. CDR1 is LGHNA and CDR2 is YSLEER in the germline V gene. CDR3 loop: CASSPGQGANEQFF. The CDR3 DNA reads TGCGCCAGCAGCCCCGGGCAGGGGGCCAATGAGCAGTTCTTC.

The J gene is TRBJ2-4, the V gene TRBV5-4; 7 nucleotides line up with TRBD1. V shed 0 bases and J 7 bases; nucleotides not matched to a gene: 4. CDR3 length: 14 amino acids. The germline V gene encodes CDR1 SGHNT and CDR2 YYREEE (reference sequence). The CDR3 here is CASSLGQGPNIQYF. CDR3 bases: TGTGCCAGCAGCTTGGGACAGGGTCCCAACATTCAGTACTTC.

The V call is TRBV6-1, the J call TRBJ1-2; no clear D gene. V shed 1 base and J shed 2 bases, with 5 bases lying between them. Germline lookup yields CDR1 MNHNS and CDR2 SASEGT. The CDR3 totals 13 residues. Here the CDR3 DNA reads TGTGCCAGCAGTGAAGACCAGAACTATGGCTACACCTTC. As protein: CASSEDQNYGYTF.